The 15 T cell receptor beta chains below were found in one sample sequenced in a study of blood T cell repertoires in COVID-19 (dated by TCRdb to 2020 to 2021). Library preparation was by the immunoSEQ multiplex PCR assay. TCRdb provides this immuneACCESS table in a form limited to in-frame rearrangements. Some clones are lacking; in checked studies, under half of them reflect an unresolved V gene, and why the rest are absent is not known. The sample contains tens of thousands of clones, about 89% of them found a single time. In total, the top ten clones hold about 7.4% of the sample. Sequencing input: peripheral blood. Source of these receptors: a woman aged 55-75 years with active COVID-19.

The chain recombines TRBV18 with TRBJ1-1; D not certain. The V end was cut by 8 bases, the J end by 0 bases, with 10 bases between. Germline V CDR1 and CDR2: KGHSH, LQKENI. The CDR3 consists of 13 residues. DNA of the CDR3: TGTGCCAGCGCCCCAGTAATGAACACTGAAGCTTTCTTT. It translates to CASAPVMNTEAFF.

The rearrangement uses TRBV27 and TRBJ1-5, with 9 positions matching TRBD1. The V gene end was trimmed by 6 bases and the J gene end by 5 bases; junction bases not matched to a gene: 8. This CDR3 spans 15 amino acids. CDR1 is MNHEY and CDR2 is SMNVEV in the germline V gene (reference sequence). This CDR3 reads CASSPGTGRDQPQHF. DNA of the CDR3: TGTGCCAGCAGCCCCGGGACAGGGAGAGATCAGCCCCAGCATTTT.

The chain has TRBV29-1 and TRBJ1-1; a weak D match, TRBD1 (5 bases). Looked up from germline, CDR1 is SQVTM and CDR2 is ANQGSEA. V lost 4 bases and J lost 4, with 13 bases in between. The CDR3 spans 13 residues. DNA for the CDR3: TGCAGCGTTGTTGGGCAGGGAGGCACTGAAGCTTTCTTT. Protein product: CSVVGQGGTEAFF.

The V call is TRBV4-2, the J call TRBJ2-3; D not resolved. Germline V gives CDR1 LGHNA, CDR2 YNFKEQ. The CDR3 length is 14 residues. Between the trimmed V and J ends, which lost 4 bases and 0 bases, there was a span of 8 bases. The CDR3 here is CASSLASSTDTQYF. The CDR3 DNA reads TGTGCCAGCAGCCTAGCTAGTAGCACAGATACGCAGTATTTT.

This clone was counted once. The V gene is TRBV9, the J gene TRBJ2-1, with 9 positions matching TRBD1. The CDR3 spans 14 residues. Germline V gene data show CDR1 as SGDLS and CDR2 as YYNGEE. V was clipped by 8 bases and J by 4 bases; unmatched bases: 7. CDR3 nucleotides: TGTGCCAGTAACCGGGACAGGGCTTACAATGAGCAGTTCTTC. The encoded protein is CASNRDRAYNEQFF.

This clone was recorded once. V is TRBV7-3 and J is TRBJ2-1, with D possibly TRBD2 on 6 matching bases. V was clipped by 0 bases and J by 0 bases, with 9 bases between them. The germline V gene has CDR1 SGHTA and CDR2 FQGTGA. CDR3 length: 16 residues. CDR3 bases: TGTGCCAGCAGCTTAACCGGGAGAAGCTCCTACAATGAGCAGTTCTTC. The encoded protein is CASSLTGRSSYNEQFF. Full variable domain (remainder filled in from reference TRBV7-3 and TRBJ2-1): GAGVSQTPSNKVTEKGKYVELRCDPISGHTALYWYRQSLGQGPEFLIYFQGTGAADDSGLPNDRFFAVRPEGSVSTLKIQRTERGDSAVYLCASSLTGRSSYNEQFFGPGTRLTVL.

The chain has TRBV28 and TRBJ2-1; 15 positions match TRBD2. CDR1 and CDR2 (germline): MDHEN, SYDVKM. CDR3 length equals 16 residues. The J segment lost 7 bases and the V segment lost 6 bases, leaving 7 bases of the junction unmatched. CDR3 sequence reads: CASRRRTSGGENEQFF. The CDR3 bases are TGTGCCAGCAGACGGCGGACTAGCGGGGGGGAGAATGAGCAGTTCTTC.

CDR3 sequence: CASSLGTGSSYNSPLHF. As DNA, the CDR3 is TGTGCCAGCAGCTTAGGGACAGGGAGCTCCTATAATTCACCCCTCCACTTT. The chain joins TRBV11-2 to TRBJ1-6; TRBD1 agrees at 8 bases. CDR3 length: 17 amino acids. Germline V lookup: CDR1 SGHAT, CDR2 FQNNGV. Trimming removed 1 base from V and 0 bases from J; junction bases left unmatched: 2.

CDR3 sequence: CASSEALGQGNTIYF. The CDR3 DNA reads as TGTGCCAGCAGTGAAGCACTTGGTCAGGGGAACACCATATATTTT. The J gene is TRBJ1-3, the V gene TRBV6-1, with a weak D call TRBD1 (6 bases). CDR1 and CDR2 (germline): MNHNS, SASEGT. This CDR3 comprises 15 residues. V gave up 0 bases and J gave up 7 bases, with 13 bases separating them.

The chain employs TRBV2 and TRBJ2-7; no clear D. The length of the CDR3 is 13 residues. The V end was cut by 5 bases, the J end by 2 bases, with 10 bases between. Germline CDR1 reads SNHLY; CDR2 reads FYNNEI. The chain's CDR3 is CASSPGPTYEQYF. For the CDR3, the DNA is TGTGCCAGCAGTCCGGGTCCTACCTACGAGCAGTACTTC.

CDR3 residues: CAISEEMGTGGRDTQYF. CDR3 in DNA: TGTGCCATCAGTGAAGAGATGGGGACAGGGGGAAGAGATACGCAGTATTTT. This chain links TRBV10-3 with TRBJ2-3, with 11 bases aligning to TRBD1. The germline V gene encodes CDR1 ENHRY and CDR2 SYGVKD. V lost 3 bases, J lost 5 bases, and 10 bases stayed unmatched. CDR3 length: 17 amino acids.

J is TRBJ1-5 and V is TRBV5-1, with D unclear. CDR1 and CDR2 from the germline V gene are SGHRS and YFSETQ. The CDR3 contains 15 residues. V lost 4 bases and J lost 5, with 16 bases in between. The CDR3 loop is CASSPDADFHQPQHF. CDR3 nucleotide sequence: TGCGCCAGCAGCCCCGACGCGGACTTCCATCAGCCCCAGCATTTT. Full variable domain (rest looked up from reference TRBV5-1 and TRBJ1-5): KAGVTQTPRYLIKTRGQQVTLSCSPISGHRSVSWYQQTPGQGLQFLFEYFSETQRNKGNFPGRFSGRQFSNSRSEMNVSTLELGDSALYLCASSPDADFHQPQHFGDGTRLSIL.

CDR3 nucleotides: TGTGCCAGTAGTAGCCCGGGACAGGGGATGTGGCCCCAGCATTTT. It codes for CASSSPGQGMWPQHF. V gene TRBV19 combines with J gene TRBJ1-5; 10 nucleotides line up with TRBD1. V gave up 4 bases and J gave up 9 bases; unmatched junction bases: 9. Germline V gene data show CDR1 as LNHDA and CDR2 as SQIVND (reference sequence). This CDR3 is 15 amino acids long.

The chain links TRBV3-1 (or the pseudogene TRBV3-2) to TRBJ2-2; no clear D. V was trimmed by 0 bases and J by 4 bases, leaving 9 bases between them. The germline CDR1 and CDR2 sequences are LGHDT and YNNKEL (reference sequence). The CDR3 extends over 15 amino acids. The CDR3, as DNA: TGTGCCAGCAGCCAAGAACTTTCCGTCACCGGGGAGCTGTTTTTT. Amino acids: CASSQELSVTGELFF.

CDR3 DNA sequence: TGTGCCAGCAGCTTAGGGGGAGTGGGTGAAAAACTGTTTTTT. Amino acids: CASSLGGVGEKLFF. This chain links TRBV11-2 with TRBJ1-4; D not certain. The ends were cut back, 1 base at V and 7 bases at J, with 10 bases in the middle. This CDR3 is 14 amino acids long. Germline V lookup: CDR1 SGHAT, CDR2 FQNNGV.